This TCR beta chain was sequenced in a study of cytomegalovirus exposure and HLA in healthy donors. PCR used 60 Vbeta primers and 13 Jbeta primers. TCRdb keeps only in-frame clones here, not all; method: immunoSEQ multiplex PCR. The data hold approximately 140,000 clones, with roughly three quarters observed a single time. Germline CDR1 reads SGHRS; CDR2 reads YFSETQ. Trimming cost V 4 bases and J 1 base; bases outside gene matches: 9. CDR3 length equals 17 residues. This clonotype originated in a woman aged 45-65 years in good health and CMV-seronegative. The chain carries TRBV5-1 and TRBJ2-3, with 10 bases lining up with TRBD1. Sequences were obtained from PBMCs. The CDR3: CASSPEAGTGGTDTQYF. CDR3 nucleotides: TGCGCCAGCAGCCCGGAAGCCGGGACAGGGGGCACAGATACGCAGTATTTT. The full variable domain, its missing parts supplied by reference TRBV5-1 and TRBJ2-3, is KAGVTQTPRYLIKTRGQQVTLSCSPISGHRSVSWYQQTPGQGLQFLFEYFSETQRNKGNFPGRFSGRQFSNSRSEMNVSTLELGDSALYLCASSPEAGTGGTDTQYFGPGTRLTVL.